These T cell receptor beta chains were read from a single sample in a study of T-cell reconstitution after alpha-beta-depleted transplantation in children. TCRdb itself ran the PCR reads through MiXCR, one entry per CDR3 protein. Of about 300,000 distinct CDR3 sequences in the sample, over 9% are singletons; the top ten hold 7% to 9.5%. The sequencing used PBMCs, collected before TCRalphabeta/CD19-depleted stem cell transplant. All receptors come from a boy under two years old with acute myeloid leukemia, due to receive a stem cell transplant. Both conserved end residues are part of each CDR3. The D gene is left open where the match is weak. Clone size is not always given. Where it is, it says once, few, many or a class for expanded clones.

size	J	V	D	DNA	CDR3
many	TRBJ2-1	TRBV28	TRBD2	TGTGCCAGCAGTTTGGCTAGCGGGGCTGGTAATGAGCAGTTCTTC	CASSLASGAGNEQFF
few	TRBJ2-3	TRBV12-3/TRBV12-4	NA	TGTGCCAGCAGTTTCGTCTGGAAGTTGGAAATTAGGGGTACAGATACGCAGTATTTT	CASSFVWKLEIRGTDTQYF
few	TRBJ2-7	TRBV6-5	NA	TGTGCCAGCAGTTACGACGGGGGTAGCGCCTCCTACGAGCAGTACTTC	CASSYDGGSASYEQYF
few	TRBJ2-1	TRBV6-2/TRBV6-3	TRBD2	TGTGCCAGCAGTTACCGCCCTCCGGGACTAGCGGGAGGGTCGAGCTCCTACAATGAGCAGTTCTTC	CASSYRPPGLAGGSSSYNEQFF
NA	TRBJ1-1	TRBV3-1	TRBD1	TGTGCCAGCAGACCTAACCCGACAGGGGGCATAACAAACACTGAAGCTTTCTTT	CASRPNPTGGITNTEAFF
few	TRBJ2-7	TRBV5-1	TRBD2	TGCGCCAGCAGTTTCATAGCGGGAGGGATCTCCTACGAGCAGTACTTC	CASSFIAGGISYEQYF
many	TRBJ2-7	TRBV21-1	NA	TGTGCCAGCAGCAAACGGGCGGGAGGGATCTACGAGCAGTACTTC	CASSKRAGGIYEQYF
few	TRBJ1-5	TRBV28	NA	TGTGCCAGCAGTTTCTCGGCTAGGGGAAGCAATCAGCCCCAGCATTTT	CASSFSARGSNQPQHF
many	TRBJ2-1	TRBV7-2	NA	TGTGCCAGCAGCTTAGCGCCCTTGACCCTTAACAATGAGCAGTTCTTC	CASSLAPLTLNNEQFF
many	TRBJ1-2	TRBV10-3	TRBD1	TGTGCCATCAGTGAGTCCCGGGACAGGGGCTACACCTTC	CAISESRDRGYTF
many	TRBJ2-7	TRBV6-1	TRBD1	TGTGCCAGCGGAATGCACAGGGGGTCCTACGAGCAGTACTTC	CASGMHRGSYEQYF
many	TRBJ2-3	TRBV29-1	TRBD1	TGCAGCGTCTCCCCAGACAGGGTAGGCACAGATACGCAGTATTTT	CSVSPDRVGTDTQYF
many	TRBJ2-7	TRBV11-2	NA	TGTGCCAGCAGCGAAGAGGGTCGGGACTCGCTCTACGAGCAGTACTTC	CASSEEGRDSLYEQYF
many	TRBJ1-1	TRBV5-6	NA	TGTGCCAGCAGCCTTTCCCCCGCGGAGGTGAACACTGAAGCTTTCTTT	CASSLSPAEVNTEAFF
many	TRBJ2-1	TRBV4-2	NA	TGTGCCAGCAGCCATCCGGGACCCCCGTACAATGAGCAGTTCTTC	CASSHPGPPYNEQFF
NA	TRBJ2-5	TRBV7-9	NA	TGTGCCAGCAGCTTAGCGGCGGGCCGGGAGACCCAGTACTTC	CASSLAAGRETQYF
many	TRBJ2-3	TRBV6-2/TRBV6-3	TRBD2	TGTGCCAGCAGTTACGGCGGACTAGCGGGAGGGAGCACAGATACGCAGTATTTT	CASSYGGLAGGSTDTQYF
many	TRBJ1-1	TRBV7-9	NA	TGTGCCAGCAGCTTGGCGGCAGGGAGGGACACTGAAGCTTTCTTT	CASSLAAGRDTEAFF
many	TRBJ2-3	TRBV28	TRBD2	TGTGCCAGCAGTTACACTAGCGGAAGTGACACGGCAGATACGCAGTATTTT	CASSYTSGSDTADTQYF
many	TRBJ1-4	TRBV25-1	NA	TGTGCCAGCAGTGCTCTAGAGTTCGGAAAACTGTTTTTT	CASSALEFGKLFF
many	TRBJ2-3	TRBV7-2	NA	TGTGCCAGCAGCTTAGAGATCCAGGTTCCGGATACGCAGTATTTT	CASSLEIQVPDTQYF
NA	TRBJ2-5	TRBV6-1	TRBD2	TGTGCCAGCAGTGGACTAGCGGACCAAGAGACCCAGTACTTC	CASSGLADQETQYF
many	TRBJ2-2	TRBV7-2	TRBD2	TGTGCCAGCAGCTTAGCCGGGAGGGCCGGCGGGGAGCTGTTTTTT	CASSLAGRAGGELFF
many	TRBJ1-1	TRBV5-6	NA	TGTGCCAGCAGCTTGGGACAGTTCATGAACACTGAAGCTTTCTTT	CASSLGQFMNTEAFF
few	TRBJ1-3	TRBV7-9	NA	TGTGCCAGCAGCTTCTTTTCCGGGGGAACTGGAAACACCATATATTTT	CASSFFSGGTGNTIYF
many	TRBJ2-1	TRBV11-2	TRBD2	TGTGCCAGCAGCCGGACATCGGGTCGCGGGAGGGCCGTCAATGAGCAGTTCTTC	CASSRTSGRGRAVNEQFF
NA	TRBJ1-1	TRBV28	NA	TGTGCCAGCAGTCCGGGGGGTCTGAGAGCTTTCTTT	CASSPGGLRAFF